These T cell receptor beta chains were read from a single sample in a study of T cell repertoires in cytomegalovirus infection. TCRdb used MiXCR to reprocess the reads, holding one entry per CDR3 protein. The sample comprises about 310,000 distinct CDR3 sequences, around a sixth of which are singletons, and more than 10% rests with the top ten. Sequencing input: PBMCs. These receptors came from a human donor in good health (CMV status not recorded). Some clones in this sample may be carry-over from other donors' samples. The CDR3 runs from the conserved cysteine through the conserved F or W. A D gene is named only where the DNA matches it firmly. Not all rows give a size; the values are once, few, many and, for expanded clones, a class.

j_gene	v_gene	d_gene	abundance	CDR3nt	CDR3aa
TRBJ2-1	TRBV19	NA	NA	TGTGCCAGTAGTCCCCCTGGGGGGGGGCCCTGGGATGAGCAGTTCTTC	CASSPPGGGPWDEQFF
TRBJ2-7	TRBV5-1	NA	few	TGCGCCAGCAGCTTGGCGACAGGCTACGAGCAGTACTTC	CASSLATGYEQYF
TRBJ2-3	TRBV7-2	TRBD2	many	TGTGCCAGCAGCTTAAATCGGGGGGAGGATACGCAGTATTTT	CASSLNRGEDTQYF
TRBJ2-5	TRBV4-1	NA	NA	TGCGCCAGCAGCCCGGGCGCCAGCCGTCAAGAGACCCGGTACTTC	CASSPGASRQETRYF
TRBJ2-7	TRBV13	NA	few	TGTGCCAGCAGCCCCGGGACTTCACGCGAGCAGTACTTC	CASSPGTSREQYF
TRBJ2-1	TRBV24-1	TRBD1	NA	TGTGCCACCAGTGATACAGGGGGCTCCTACAATGAGCAGTTCTTC	CATSDTGGSYNEQFF
TRBJ1-4	TRBV28	TRBD1	NA	TGTGCCAGCAGTTTCATTGTGGACAGGGGTGAAAAACTGTTTTTT	CASSFIVDRGEKLFF
TRBJ1-2	TRBV14	NA	few	TGTGCCAGCAGCCCTCGGGGCAGGGTTCTCTATGGCTACACCTTC	CASSPRGRVLYGYTF
TRBJ1-5	TRBV6-2/TRBV6-3	TRBD1	once	TGTGCCAGCCAGGACAGGGGCCCAAATAGCAATCAGCCCCAGCATTTT	CASQDRGPNSNQPQHF
TRBJ2-7	TRBV6-2/TRBV6-3	NA	once	TGTGCCACCTCCAAGCAGGGAACCTACGAGCAGTACTTC	CATSKQGTYEQYF
TRBJ1-6	TRBV2	NA	once	TGTGCCAGCAGTGGTCTATCCCCACGGAATTCACCCCTCCACTTT	CASSGLSPRNSPLHF
TRBJ2-3	TRBV5-1	NA	NA	TGCGCCAGCAGCTTGGATGTCTTTACAGATACGCAGTATTTT	CASSLDVFTDTQYF
TRBJ1-5	TRBV6-1	NA	few	TGTGCCAGCAGTGAACGTGGTGATAATCAGCCCCAGCATTTT	CASSERGDNQPQHF
TRBJ1-4	TRBV7-9	NA	many	TGTGCCAGCAGCCCATTACAGGGTATCAGCGAAAAACTGTTTTTT	CASSPLQGISEKLFF
TRBJ1-1	TRBV7-2	TRBD1	many	TGTGCCAGCAGCCAAAACCCGGGACAGAAGAACACTGAAGCTTTCTTT	CASSQNPGQKNTEAFF
TRBJ1-1	TRBV7-8	NA	many	TGTGCCAGCAGCTTAGCGGAATTGAACACTGAAGCTTTCTTT	CASSLAELNTEAFF
TRBJ2-7	TRBV6-8	NA	NA	TGTGCCAGCAGTAGGACAGTCCTGTCTGAGCAGTACTTC	CASSRTVLSEQYF
TRBJ1-1	TRBV20-1	NA	few	TGCAGTGCTAGAGATCAACAAGCCCTGGGGACTGAAGCTTTCTTT	CSARDQQALGTEAFF